This TCR beta chain was profiled in a study of T cell responses to AZD1222 COVID-19 vaccine. Sequencing used immunoSEQ multiplex PCR; TCRdb keeps in-frame clones, though not all of them. The sample records around 190,000 clones, about 86% being singletons. This CDR3 has 14 residues. Germline V gene sequence: CDR1 PRHDT, CDR2 FYEKMQ (reference sequence). Trimming stripped 5 bases from V and 5 bases from J, with 14 bases between. Note on this clone: The antigen remains undetermined.

General study results and limits: An increase in Spike-specific TCR breadth and depth was observed after two AZD1222 doses.

Material: peripheral blood, obtained on day 0 of AZD1222 vaccination. The clonotype comes from an adult in good health. The V gene is TRBV13, the J gene TRBJ2-3; maybe TRBD2 (6 bases). Written as DNA, the CDR3 is TGTGCCAGCAGCAATACTAGCAGGATAGATACGCAGTATTTT. Its translation is CASSNTSRIDTQYF.